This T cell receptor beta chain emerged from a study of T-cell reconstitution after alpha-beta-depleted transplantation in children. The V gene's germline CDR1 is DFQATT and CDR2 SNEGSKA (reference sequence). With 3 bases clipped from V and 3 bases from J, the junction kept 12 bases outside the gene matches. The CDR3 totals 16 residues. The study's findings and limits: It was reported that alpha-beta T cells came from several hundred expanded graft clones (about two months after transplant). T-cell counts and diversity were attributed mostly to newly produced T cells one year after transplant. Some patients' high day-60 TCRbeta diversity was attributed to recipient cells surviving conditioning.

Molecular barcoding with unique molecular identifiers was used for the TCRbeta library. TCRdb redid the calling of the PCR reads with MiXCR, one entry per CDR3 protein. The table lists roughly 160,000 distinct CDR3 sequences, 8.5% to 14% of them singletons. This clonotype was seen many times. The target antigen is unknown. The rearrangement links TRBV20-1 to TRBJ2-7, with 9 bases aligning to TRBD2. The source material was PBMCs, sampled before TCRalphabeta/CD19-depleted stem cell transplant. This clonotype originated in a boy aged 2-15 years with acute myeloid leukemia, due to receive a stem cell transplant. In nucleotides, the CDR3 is TGCAGTGCTAGTAGGGGGATAGCGGGAGTTAACTACGAGCAGTACTTC. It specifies CSASRGIAGVNYEQYF.